Shown below are 21 T cell receptor beta chains from a single sample sequenced in a study of blood T cell repertoires in COVID-19. Generated by immunoSEQ multiplex PCR, the TCRdb table keeps only in-frame clones and is missing some. The sample carries about 110,000 clones, about 78% recorded once. Sequenced material: peripheral blood. These TCRs come from a human donor in a cohort sampled during active or convalescent COVID-19.

V gene TRBV2 combines with J gene TRBJ1-1; possible D gene TRBD1, 6 bases. Germline CDR1 reads SNHLY; CDR2 reads FYNNEI. The CDR3 length is 14 residues. The V gene lost 8 bases and the J gene lost 2 bases, with 15 bases spanning the gap. DNA for the CDR3: TGTGCCAGCCCCCTAACAGGGTTAAACACTGAAGCTTTCTTT. This encodes CASPLTGLNTEAFF.

J is TRBJ1-4 and V is TRBV9; D is perhaps TRBD1 (5 bases). The CDR3 is made up of 14 amino acids. V was cut by 4 bases and J by 2 bases, with 9 bases left in between. CDR1 and CDR2 (germline): SGDLS, YYNGEE. The CDR3 DNA sequence: TGTGCCAGCAGCAGGGGTTGGACTAATGAAAAACTGTTTTTT. It specifies CASSRGWTNEKLFF.

The chain uses TRBV5-1 and TRBJ2-3; 12 bases match TRBD2. The V gene's germline CDR1 is SGHRS and CDR2 YFSETQ. The CDR3 consists of 18 residues. V lost 0 bases and J lost 1; bases outside the gene matches: 6. The CDR3 DNA follows: TGCGCCAGCAGCTTGGCGGCTAGCGGGAGGGTTGGCACAGATACGCAGTATTTT. This codes for CASSLAASGRVGTDTQYF.

This CDR3 reads CASSFPGTANEKLFF. CDR3 bases: TGTGCCAGCAGTTTCCCCGGGACAGCAAATGAAAAACTGTTTTTT. The gene calls are TRBV6-5 and TRBJ1-4, with 7 bases aligning to TRBD1. CDR1 is MNHEY, CDR2 SVGAGI, per germline. Unmatched junction bases numbered 7, after V lost 4 bases and J lost 5 bases. The CDR3 is 15 residues long.

The chain carries TRBV7-9 and TRBJ2-5; 7 nucleotides line up with TRBD2. CDR1 is SEHNR, CDR2 FQNEAQ, per germline (reference sequence). The length of the CDR3 is 17 residues. With 0 bases clipped from V and 5 bases from J, the junction kept 12 bases outside the gene matches. CDR3 residues: CASSLAYSGIGQETQYF. CDR3 DNA: TGTGCCAGCAGCTTAGCGTACAGCGGGATAGGTCAGGAGACCCAGTACTTC.

The chain links TRBV7-6 to TRBJ2-7; 8 bases align to TRBD1. The CDR3 runs 14 residues. Trimming cost V 4 bases and J 5 bases; bases outside gene matches: 7. Per the germline V gene, CDR1 is SGHVS and CDR2 is FNYEAQ. Here the CDR3 DNA reads TGTGCCAGCAGCTCCAGACAGGGGAACAACGAGCAGTACTTC. The encoded protein is CASSSRQGNNEQYF.

The chain recombines TRBV10-2 with TRBJ2-3; 8 bases are shared with TRBD1. With V trimmed by 6 bases and J by 3 bases, 5 bases remained unmatched. CDR1 is WSHSY, CDR2 SAAADI, per germline. This CDR3 is 14 amino acids long. In DNA form, the CDR3 reads TGCGCCAGCAGATGGACAGGGTATACAGATACGCAGTATTTT. As protein: CASRWTGYTDTQYF.

This chain connects TRBV19 to TRBJ1-5; 8 positions agree with TRBD1. V dropped 7 bases and J dropped 7; count of bases not matched to a gene: 12. The CDR3 covers 15 residues. Germline loops: CDR1 LNHDA, CDR2 SQIVND (reference sequence). The CDR3 spells CASKAGGTGAQPQHF. The DNA of the CDR3 is TGTGCCAGTAAGGCCGGAGGGACAGGAGCCCAGCCCCAGCATTTT.

V and J are TRBV5-6 and TRBJ2-5; 11 bases are a match to TRBD1. J gave up 0 bases and V 2 bases, and 3 bases lay outside the gene matches. Germline CDR1 SGHDT, CDR2 YYEEEE. The CDR3 loop spans 16 amino acids. The CDR3 sequence is CASSFGTGGYQETQYF. For the CDR3, the DNA is TGTGCCAGCAGCTTCGGGACAGGGGGATACCAAGAGACCCAGTACTTC.

The rearrangement uses TRBV7-8 and TRBJ2-7; TRBD1 matches at 8 bases. Per the germline V gene, CDR1 is SGHVS and CDR2 is FQNEAQ. Trimming took 5 bases from V and 0 from J; bases not matched to a gene: 9. CDR3 length equals 16 residues. The CDR3 loop is CASSPGTGLSSYEQYF. The CDR3 bases are TGTGCCAGCAGCCCCGGGACAGGCCTTTCCTCCTACGAGCAGTACTTC.

The gene calls are TRBV28 and TRBJ1-3; TRBD1 matches 7 bases. Germline V gene lookup returns CDR1 MDHEN and CDR2 SYDVKM. Trimming cost V 6 bases and J 2 bases; bases outside gene matches: 1. This CDR3 comprises 13 residues. The CDR3 nucleotides read TGTGCCAGCAGGAGGGGGCCTGGAAACACCATATATTTT. Translating it yields CASRRGPGNTIYF.

The chain combines TRBV2 with TRBJ1-3; D remains ambiguous. V dropped 7 bases and J dropped 2 bases, with 15 bases sitting between them. CDR3 length: 15 amino acids. Germline CDR1 is SNHLY and CDR2 is FYNNEI. CDR3 protein: CASTPGGLAGNTIYF. The CDR3 DNA sequence: TGTGCCAGCACCCCGGGTGGGTTAGCTGGAAACACCATATATTTT.

The rearrangement uses TRBV18 and TRBJ1-1; no reliable D call. The ends were cut back, 4 bases at V and 1 base at J, with 7 bases in the middle. Germline CDR1 is KGHSH and CDR2 is LQKENI. The CDR3 extends over 13 amino acids. Here the CDR3 DNA reads TGTGCCAGCTCACTGGCAGAGAACACTGAAGCTTTCTTT. It encodes CASSLAENTEAFF.

The table lists this clone with a few counts. The chain joins TRBV10-3 to TRBJ1-5; possible D gene TRBD1, 6 bases. Trimming cost V 7 bases and J 3 bases, with 13 bases left between them. Germline lookup yields CDR1 ENHRY and CDR2 SYGVKD. The CDR3 has 14 amino acids. Here the CDR3 reads CAIKEAGDNQPQHF. As DNA, the CDR3 is TGTGCCATCAAGGAGGCAGGGGACAATCAGCCCCAGCATTTT.

This clone showed up just a few times. This chain uses TRBV6-2 or TRBV6-3 with TRBJ1-6, with no clear D. Germline V gene lookup returns CDR1 MNHEY and CDR2 SVGEGT. CDR3 length: 18 residues. Trimming shortened V by 2 bases and J by 0 bases, and 14 bases separated the two germline ends. The CDR3 DNA is TGTGCCAGCAGTTACGTCCAGGCTTCGAGCTCCTATAATTCACCCCTCCACTTT. Its protein is CASSYVQASSSYNSPLHF.

The chain combines TRBV7-9 with TRBJ2-7, with 7 nucleotides matching TRBD1. Germline V CDR1 and CDR2: SEHNR, FQNEAQ (reference sequence). The CDR3 loop spans 15 amino acids. V was clipped by 1 base and J by 0 bases; unmatched bases: 3. Here the CDR3 DNA reads TGTGCCAGCAGCTTAGGGAGACAGGGCTCCTACGAGCAGTACTTC. As protein: CASSLGRQGSYEQYF.

The V and J genes are TRBV5-1 and TRBJ2-7, with TRBD1 as a possible D gene (5 bases). The CDR3 spans 13 residues. The germline CDR1 and CDR2 sequences are SGHRS and YFSETQ. Trimming removed 0 bases from V and 3 bases from J, with 7 bases in between. The CDR3 loop reads CASSLATDYEQYF. In DNA form, the CDR3 reads TGCGCCAGCAGCTTGGCGACAGACTACGAGCAGTACTTC.

The chain employs TRBV11-2 and TRBJ1-5, with TRBD1 as a possible D gene (6 bases). Germline lookup yields CDR1 SGHAT and CDR2 FQNNGV. V was shortened by 3 bases and J by 2 bases, with 11 bases between the two germline ends. The CDR3 spans 15 residues. The chain's CDR3 is CASSLVSGGNQPQHF. Here the CDR3 DNA reads TGTGCCAGCAGCTTGGTTTCAGGGGGCAATCAGCCCCAGCATTTT.

This sequence joins TRBV7-2 and TRBJ2-3; 10 nucleotides agree with TRBD2. CDR1 is SGHTA, CDR2 FQGNSA, per germline. The CDR3 loop spans 16 amino acids. The junction had 10 bases not matched to a gene; V was cut back by 5 bases and J by 5 bases. Written as DNA, the CDR3 is TGTGCCAGCAGCCCTGATAAGCGGGGGGGCCGAGATACGCAGTATTTT. Translating it yields CASSPDKRGGRDTQYF.

V is TRBV2 and J is TRBJ2-5; 12 bases fit TRBD1. The germline V gene has CDR1 SNHLY and CDR2 FYNNEI. The CDR3 has 16 residues. V lost 3 bases and J lost 4; bases outside the gene matches: 6. DNA for the CDR3: TGTGCCAGCAGTGACTGGGGACAGGGGGCGAGAGAGACCCAGTACTTC. Translation: CASSDWGQGARETQYF.

This sequence joins TRBV20-1 and TRBJ2-5; D not resolved. Trimming stripped 5 bases from V and 3 bases from J, with 7 bases between. The CDR3 sequence is 11 residues long. CDR1 DFQATT and CDR2 SNEGSKA come from the germline V gene (reference sequence). The DNA for the CDR3 is TGCAGTGCTCTCAACAAAGAGACCCAGTACTTC. Protein: CSALNKETQYF.